The 16 T cell receptor beta chains listed next were all sequenced from one sample in a study of cytomegalovirus exposure and HLA in healthy donors. With 60 Vbeta and 13 Jbeta primers, the PCR was carried out. Profiling relied on immunoSEQ multiplex PCR, and the TCRdb table lists in-frame clones only, not all of them. The table lists about 160,000 clones, around 74% of them singletons. The sequencing input was PBMCs. All receptors come from a female donor in good health and CMV-seronegative.

The V and J genes are TRBV2 and TRBJ1-2; 7 bases are shared with TRBD1. There are 17 residues in the CDR3. V shed 3 bases, J shed 4 bases, and the junction held 14 bases outside the gene matches. Germline V lookup: CDR1 SNHLY, CDR2 FYNNEI. The DNA of the CDR3 is TGTGCCAGCAGTGAGAGAGGAACAGGGGTGCTTACCTATGGCTACACCTTC. Protein: CASSERGTGVLTYGYTF.

Relative to its sample, this clone is medium-sized. This rearrangement joins TRBV5-6 to TRBJ2-7, with 11 nucleotides matching TRBD2. The germline CDR1 and CDR2 sequences are SGHDT and YYEEEE. V gave up 9 bases and J gave up 6 bases; unmatched junction bases: 11. This CDR3 spans 14 amino acids. The CDR3 here is CATFQLAGASEQYF. CDR3 in DNA: TGTGCCACCTTCCAACTAGCGGGGGCGTCCGAGCAGTACTTC.

This clone was observed a few times. This chain joins TRBV29-1 and TRBJ1-4, with D uncertain. The CDR3 has 13 residues. Per the germline V gene, CDR1 is SQVTM and CDR2 is ANQGSEA. V was clipped by 7 bases and J by 5 bases, with 14 bases between them. CDR3 amino acids: CSAHGGENEKLFF. CDR3 in DNA: TGCAGCGCCCACGGAGGAGAAAATGAAAAACTGTTTTTT. Full variable domain (missing parts from reference TRBV29-1 and TRBJ1-4): SAVISQKPSRDICQRGTSLTIQCQVDSQVTMMFWYRQQPGQSLTLIATANQGSEATYESGFVIDKFPISRPNLTFSTLTVSNMSPEDSSIYLCSAHGGENEKLFFGSGTQLSVL.

In its sample, this clone was seen a few times. This chain links TRBV6-6 with TRBJ1-5, with D perhaps matching TRBD1 (6 bases). The germline V and J ends were trimmed by 5 bases and 6 bases, with 14 bases remaining between them. The germline V gene encodes CDR1 MNHNY and CDR2 SVGAGI (reference sequence). The CDR3 is made up of 14 amino acids. The CDR3, as DNA: TGTGCCAGCAGTCTCAGACAGGACGGTCAGCCCCAGCATTTT. This gives the protein CASSLRQDGQPQHF.

The chain uses TRBV6-5 and TRBJ1-2, with D tentatively TRBD1 (5 bases). Trimming stripped 7 bases from V and 2 bases from J, with 14 bases between. The CDR3 is 14 amino acids. Per the germline V gene, CDR1 is MNHEY and CDR2 is SVGAGI. CDR3 in amino acids: CASMDIVGNYGYTF. CDR3 nucleotides: TGTGCCAGCATGGACATAGTCGGCAACTATGGCTACACCTTC.

V is TRBV6-1 and J is TRBJ1-1; D is unclear. V lost 2 bases, J lost 8 bases, and 12 bases lay in between. This CDR3 has 13 residues. Germline V gives CDR1 MNHNS, CDR2 SASEGT. The CDR3 sequence is CASSERLTGEAFF. The CDR3 region has the DNA TGTGCCAGCAGTGAAAGGTTAACGGGAGAAGCTTTCTTT.

This sequence joins TRBV6-1 and TRBJ2-2, with 9 bases identical to TRBD1. The J segment lost 5 bases and the V segment lost 3 bases, leaving 13 bases of the junction unmatched. The CDR3 loop spans 18 amino acids. Germline assignment: CDR1 MNHNS and CDR2 SASEGT. Here the CDR3 reads CASSDVLGQGLWTGELFF. The DNA of the CDR3 is TGTGCCAGCAGTGACGTTTTGGGACAGGGCCTCTGGACCGGGGAGCTGTTTTTT.

In this sample, this clone turned up once. The rearrangement links TRBV13 to TRBJ2-3, with 7 bases fitting TRBD2. V lost 4 bases to trimming and J lost 1 base; unmatched junction nucleotides: 5. This CDR3 is 15 amino acids long. From germline, CDR1 is PRHDT and CDR2 FYEKMQ (reference sequence). Here the CDR3 DNA reads TGTGCCAGCAGCTCTCCTAGCGGTGGCACAGATACGCAGTATTTT. Encoded protein: CASSSPSGGTDTQYF.

The CDR3 DNA reads as TGTGCCAGCAGCCGAGACAGGGTTACTGAAGCTTTCTTT. This translates into CASSRDRVTEAFF. The chain couples TRBV11-2 to TRBJ1-1, with TRBD1 matching 7 bases. CDR3 length: 13 amino acids. V lost 5 bases, J lost 5 bases, and 5 bases stayed unmatched. CDR1 is SGHAT and CDR2 is FQNNGV in the germline V gene.

The rearrangement uses TRBV19 and TRBJ1-1, with D maybe TRBD1 (6 bases). Germline CDR1 reads LNHDA; CDR2 reads SQIVND (reference sequence). CDR3 length: 15 amino acids. V lost 3 bases, J lost 0 bases, and 11 bases lay in between. The CDR3 DNA sequence: TGTGCCAGTAGTATGGGGGCAAGGATGAACACTGAAGCTTTCTTT. Translating gives CASSMGARMNTEAFF.

CDR3 in amino acids: CASSYSSDQPQHF. For the CDR3, the DNA is TGTGCCAGCAGTTACTCTTCCGATCAGCCCCAGCATTTT. The chain employs TRBV6-6 and TRBJ1-5; D is undetermined. CDR3 size: 13 residues. V gave up 0 bases and J gave up 5 bases, with 5 bases separating them. Germline lookup yields CDR1 MNHNY and CDR2 SVGAGI (reference sequence).

This chain links TRBV2 with TRBJ2-1; 9 bases map to TRBD2. This CDR3 region has 15 residues. Germline V gene data show CDR1 as SNHLY and CDR2 as FYNNEI. V trimming: 6 bases; J trimming: 8 bases; junction bases outside the gene matches: 11. CDR3 sequence (DNA): TGTGCCAGCAGGGAGGGGACTAGCTCCCGGGATGAGCAGTTCTTC. Translated: CASREGTSSRDEQFF.

The CDR3: CASSLGLFGGEQYF. DNA for the CDR3: TGTGCCAGCAGCTTAGGCCTCTTCGGGGGTGAGCAGTACTTC. V is TRBV13 and J is TRBJ2-7; D possibly corresponds to TRBD2 (6 bases). CDR3 length: 14 amino acids. The germline V and J ends were trimmed by 0 bases and 7 bases, with 13 bases remaining between them. CDR1 and CDR2 from the germline V gene are PRHDT and FYEKMQ (reference sequence).

This clone was recorded once. The gene calls are TRBV7-3 and TRBJ2-1, with 12 bases fitting TRBD2. The germline V gene encodes CDR1 SGHTA and CDR2 FQGTGA. CDR3 length: 17 amino acids. J gave up 8 bases and V 5 bases, and 13 bases lay outside the gene matches. The CDR3 sequence: CASSQRLAGVAGDEQFF. As DNA, the CDR3 is TGTGCCAGCAGCCAGCGACTAGCGGGAGTGGCGGGTGATGAGCAGTTCTTC. The full variable domain, completed using reference TRBV7-3 and TRBJ2-1, is GAGVSQTPSNKVTEKGKYVELRCDPISGHTALYWYRQSLGQGPEFLIYFQGTGAADDSGLPNDRFFAVRPEGSVSTLKIQRTERGDSAVYLCASSQRLAGVAGDEQFFGPGTRLTVL.

This chain joins TRBV30 and TRBJ2-1, with unresolved D. CDR1 is GTSNPN, CDR2 SVGIG, per germline (reference sequence). Trimming took off 1 base at V and 2 bases at J, with 9 bases between the two ends. The CDR3 contains 14 residues. The chain's CDR3 is CAWSATRAYNEQFF. The DNA of the CDR3 is TGTGCCTGGAGTGCGACCCGGGCCTACAATGAGCAGTTCTTC.

The V and J genes are TRBV5-1 and TRBJ1-4, with 7 bases aligning to TRBD1. The junction had 2 bases not matched to a gene; V was cut back by 0 bases and J by 3 bases. The CDR3 runs to 15 residues. Germline lookup yields CDR1 SGHRS and CDR2 YFSETQ. This chain's CDR3 is CASSLVGTANEKLFF. Here the CDR3 DNA reads TGCGCCAGCAGCTTGGTTGGGACAGCTAATGAAAAACTGTTTTTT.